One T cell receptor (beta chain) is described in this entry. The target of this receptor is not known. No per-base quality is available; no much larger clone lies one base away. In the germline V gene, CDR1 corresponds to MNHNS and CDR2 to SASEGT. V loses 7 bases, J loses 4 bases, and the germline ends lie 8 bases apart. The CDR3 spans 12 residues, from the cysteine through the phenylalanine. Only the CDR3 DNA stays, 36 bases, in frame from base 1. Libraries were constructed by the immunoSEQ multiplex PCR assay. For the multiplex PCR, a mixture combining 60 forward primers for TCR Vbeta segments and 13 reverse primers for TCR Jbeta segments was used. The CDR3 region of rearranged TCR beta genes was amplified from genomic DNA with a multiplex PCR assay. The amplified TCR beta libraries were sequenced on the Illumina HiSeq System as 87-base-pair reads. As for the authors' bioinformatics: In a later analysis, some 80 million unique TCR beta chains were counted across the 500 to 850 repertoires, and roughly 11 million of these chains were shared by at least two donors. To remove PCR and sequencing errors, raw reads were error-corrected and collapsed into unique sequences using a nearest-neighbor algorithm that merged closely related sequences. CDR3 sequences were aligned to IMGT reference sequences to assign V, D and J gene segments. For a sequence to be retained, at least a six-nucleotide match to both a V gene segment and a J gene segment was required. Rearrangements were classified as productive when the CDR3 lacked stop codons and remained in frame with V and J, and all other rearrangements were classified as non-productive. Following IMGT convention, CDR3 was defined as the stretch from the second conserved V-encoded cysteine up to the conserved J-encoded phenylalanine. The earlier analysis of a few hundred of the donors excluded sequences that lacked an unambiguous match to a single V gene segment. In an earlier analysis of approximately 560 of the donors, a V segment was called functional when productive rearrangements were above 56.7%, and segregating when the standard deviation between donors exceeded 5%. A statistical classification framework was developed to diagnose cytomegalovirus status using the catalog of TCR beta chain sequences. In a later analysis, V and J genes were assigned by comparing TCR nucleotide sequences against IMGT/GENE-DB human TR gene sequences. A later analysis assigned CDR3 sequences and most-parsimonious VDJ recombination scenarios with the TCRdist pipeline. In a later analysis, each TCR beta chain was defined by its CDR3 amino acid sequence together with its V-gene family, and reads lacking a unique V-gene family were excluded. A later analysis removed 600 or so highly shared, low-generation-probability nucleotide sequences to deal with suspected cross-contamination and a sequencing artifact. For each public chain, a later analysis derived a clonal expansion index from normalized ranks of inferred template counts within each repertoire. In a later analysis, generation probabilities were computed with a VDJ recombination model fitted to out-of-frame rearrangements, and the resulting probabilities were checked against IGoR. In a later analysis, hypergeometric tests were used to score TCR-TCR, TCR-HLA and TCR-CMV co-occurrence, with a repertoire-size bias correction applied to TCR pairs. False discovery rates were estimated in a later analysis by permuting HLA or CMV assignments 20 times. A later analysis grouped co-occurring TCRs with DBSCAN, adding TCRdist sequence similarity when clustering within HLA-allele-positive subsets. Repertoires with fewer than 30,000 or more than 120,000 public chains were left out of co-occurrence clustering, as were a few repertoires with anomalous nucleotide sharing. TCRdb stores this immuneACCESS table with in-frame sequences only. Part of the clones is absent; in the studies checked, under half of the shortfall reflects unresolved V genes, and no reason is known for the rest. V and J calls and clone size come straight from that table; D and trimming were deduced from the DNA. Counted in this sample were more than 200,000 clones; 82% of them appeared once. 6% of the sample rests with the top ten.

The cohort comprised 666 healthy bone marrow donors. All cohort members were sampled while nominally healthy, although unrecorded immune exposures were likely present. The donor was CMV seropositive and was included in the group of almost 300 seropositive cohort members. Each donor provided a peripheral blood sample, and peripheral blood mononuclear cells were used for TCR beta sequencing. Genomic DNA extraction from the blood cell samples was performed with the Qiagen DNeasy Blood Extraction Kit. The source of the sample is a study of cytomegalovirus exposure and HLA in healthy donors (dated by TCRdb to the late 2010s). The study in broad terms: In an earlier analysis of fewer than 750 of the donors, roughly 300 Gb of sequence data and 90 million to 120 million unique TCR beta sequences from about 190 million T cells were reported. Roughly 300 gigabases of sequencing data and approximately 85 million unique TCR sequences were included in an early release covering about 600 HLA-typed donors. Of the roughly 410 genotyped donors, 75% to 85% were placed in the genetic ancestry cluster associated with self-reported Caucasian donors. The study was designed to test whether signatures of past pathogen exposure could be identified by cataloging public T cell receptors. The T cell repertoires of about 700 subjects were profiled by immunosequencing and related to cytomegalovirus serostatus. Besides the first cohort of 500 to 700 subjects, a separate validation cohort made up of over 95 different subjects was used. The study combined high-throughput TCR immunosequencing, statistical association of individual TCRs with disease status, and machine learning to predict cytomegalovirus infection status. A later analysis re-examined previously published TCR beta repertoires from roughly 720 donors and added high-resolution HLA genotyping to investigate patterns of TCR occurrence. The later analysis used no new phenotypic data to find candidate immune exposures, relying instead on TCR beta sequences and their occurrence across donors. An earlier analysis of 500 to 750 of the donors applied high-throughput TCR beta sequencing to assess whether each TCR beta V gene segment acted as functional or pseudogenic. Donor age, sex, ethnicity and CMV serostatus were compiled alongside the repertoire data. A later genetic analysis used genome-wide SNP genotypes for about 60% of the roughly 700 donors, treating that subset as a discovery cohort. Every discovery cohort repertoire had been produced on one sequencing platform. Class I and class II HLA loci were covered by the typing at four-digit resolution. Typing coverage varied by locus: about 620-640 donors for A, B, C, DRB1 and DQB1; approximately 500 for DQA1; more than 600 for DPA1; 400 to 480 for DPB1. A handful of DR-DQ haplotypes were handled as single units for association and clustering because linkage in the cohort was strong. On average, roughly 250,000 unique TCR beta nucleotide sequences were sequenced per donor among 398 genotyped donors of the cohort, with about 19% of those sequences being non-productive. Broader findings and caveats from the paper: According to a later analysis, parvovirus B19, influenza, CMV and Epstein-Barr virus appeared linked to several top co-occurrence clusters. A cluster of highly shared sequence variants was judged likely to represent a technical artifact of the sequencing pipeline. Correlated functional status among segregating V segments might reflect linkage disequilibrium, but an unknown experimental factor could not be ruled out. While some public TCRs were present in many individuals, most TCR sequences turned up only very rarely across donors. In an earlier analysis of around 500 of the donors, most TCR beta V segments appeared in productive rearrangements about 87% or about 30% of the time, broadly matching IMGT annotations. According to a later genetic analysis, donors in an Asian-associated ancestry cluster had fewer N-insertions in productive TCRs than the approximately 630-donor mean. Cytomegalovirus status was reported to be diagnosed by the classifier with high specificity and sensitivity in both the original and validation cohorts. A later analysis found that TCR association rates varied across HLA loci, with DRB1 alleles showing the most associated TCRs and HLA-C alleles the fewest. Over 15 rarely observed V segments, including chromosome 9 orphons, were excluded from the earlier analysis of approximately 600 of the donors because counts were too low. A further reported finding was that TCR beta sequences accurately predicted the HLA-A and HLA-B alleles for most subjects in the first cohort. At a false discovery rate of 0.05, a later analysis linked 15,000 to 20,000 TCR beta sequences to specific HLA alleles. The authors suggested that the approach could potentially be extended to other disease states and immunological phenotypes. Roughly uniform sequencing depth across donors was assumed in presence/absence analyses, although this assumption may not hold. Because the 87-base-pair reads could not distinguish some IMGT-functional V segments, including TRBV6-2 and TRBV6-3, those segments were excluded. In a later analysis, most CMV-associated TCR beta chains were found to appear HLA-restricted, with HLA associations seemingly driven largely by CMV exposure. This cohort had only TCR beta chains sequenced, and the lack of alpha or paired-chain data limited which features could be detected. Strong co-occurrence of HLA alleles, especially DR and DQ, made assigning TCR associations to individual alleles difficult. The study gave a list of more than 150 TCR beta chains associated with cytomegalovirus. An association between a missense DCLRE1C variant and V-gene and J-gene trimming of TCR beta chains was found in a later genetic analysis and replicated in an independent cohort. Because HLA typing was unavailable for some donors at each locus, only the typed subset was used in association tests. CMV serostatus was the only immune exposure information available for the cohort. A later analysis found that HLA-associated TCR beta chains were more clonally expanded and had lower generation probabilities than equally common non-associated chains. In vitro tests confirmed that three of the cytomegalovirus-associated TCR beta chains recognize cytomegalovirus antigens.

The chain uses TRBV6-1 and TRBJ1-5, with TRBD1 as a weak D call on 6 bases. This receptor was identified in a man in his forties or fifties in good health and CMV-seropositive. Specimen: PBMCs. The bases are TGTGCCAGCACAAGGGGGAATCAGCCCCAGCATTTT. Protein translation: CASTRGNQPQHF.